This T cell receptor (beta chain) was sequenced for a study of blood T cell repertoires in COVID-19. Assay: immunoSEQ multiplex PCR; the TCRdb copy retains only in-frame clones and omits some. The top ten clones hold around 0.8% of a sample with 250,000 to 350,000 clones, around 89% of them seen once. The V gene's germline CDR1 is SGHVS and CDR2 FNYEAQ. The CDR3 is 15 residues long. V was pared by 4 bases and J by 0 bases, with 11 bases between. What was sequenced was peripheral blood. This sequence was found in a man aged 25 to 40 with acute or convalescent COVID-19. This sequence joins TRBV7-6 and TRBJ2-3, with D tentatively TRBD1 (5 bases). The DNA of the CDR3 is TGTGCCAGCAGCTCCCCAGGGTATAGCACAGATACGCAGTATTTT. It encodes CASSSPGYSTDTQYF. Filled out from reference TRBV7-6 and TRBJ2-3, the complete variable domain reads GAGVSQSPRYKVTKRGQDVALRCDPISGHVSLYWYRQALGQGPEFLTYFNYEAQQDKSGLPNDRFSAERPEGSISTLTIQRTEQRDSAMYRCASSSPGYSTDTQYFGPGTRLTVL.